This T cell receptor (beta chain) originates from a study of T cells after posttransplantation cyclophosphamide. Overall study findings and caveats: Later post-transplant blood repertoires were often dominated by donor CD8+ memory clones. Tissue-infiltrating T cells from skin or gut overlapped little with blood T cells.

About this clone itself: What it binds is not known.

Germline CDR1 SGHDT, CDR2 YYEEEE. V shed 3 bases and J 2 bases; nucleotides not matched to a gene: 6. This CDR3 has 15 amino acids. Measured with immunoSEQ multiplex PCR; TCRdb has only the in-frame clones, and not every one. The sample carries 23,000 or so clones, 86% recorded once. Methotrexate plus calcineurin inhibitor accompanied controls' myeloablative marrow transplants; sampling was 1 year later. The receptor was isolated from a female patient younger than 45 who received an allogeneic stem cell transplant from an unrelated donor, was CMV-positive, and had acute and chronic GVHD. Some of the T cells may derive from the graft donor. This sequence joins TRBV5-6 and TRBJ2-7, with TRBD2 matching over 9 bases. Sequencing was performed on PBMCs, taken about 400 days after allogeneic stem cell transplant with calcineurin inhibitor and methotrexate. The CDR3 is CASSWMTSGAYEQYF. CDR3 nucleotide sequence: TGTGCCAGCAGCTGGATGACTAGCGGAGCCTACGAGCAGTACTTC.